This T cell receptor (beta chain) was obtained from a study of post-analysis software for immune sequencing data. Study overall: Disease trajectories encompassed relapsing-remitting, secondary progressive and progressive-relapsing multiple sclerosis. General study results and limits: For normalized Chao1 diversity, multiple sclerosis patients scored significantly lower than controls did. F measure clustering grouped samples strongly by preparation batch. Compared with controls, patients had more of 4 to 6 TRBV segments, including TRBV5-6, TRBV5-1 and TRBV20-1.

Unique molecular identifiers were present in the TCR beta cDNA libraries. Input amounts of 1 to 10 million T cells were used. These gave 500,000 or so cDNA molecules, so each molecule approximated one T cell. TCRdb re-derived calls from the PCR reads in MiXCR, one entry per CDR3 protein. The data contain a few hundred thousand distinct CDR3 sequences, 40% to 55% of them singletons. As for this clonotype: Its antigen is not known.

The CDR3 is made up of 17 amino acids. V lost 0 bases and J lost 11; bases outside the gene matches: 17. Germline V gene lookup returns CDR1 SGHRS and CDR2 YFSETQ. This chain uses TRBV5-1 with TRBJ2-5; 9 positions match TRBD2. The sequenced material came from blood. The origin of this receptor is a girl aged 10 to 17 with multiple sclerosis. The CDR3 spells CASSLAITSGYAYGQYF. The DNA of the CDR3 is TGCGCCAGCAGCTTGGCAATCACTAGCGGGTACGCCTACGGGCAGTACTTC.